These 23 T cell receptor beta chains came from one sample sequenced in a study of tumor-infiltrating lymphocytes in primary liver carcinoma. Starting from 400 to 500 ng of total RNA, TCR beta cDNA was produced with a primer in the constant region. Three nested multiplex PCR rounds, a slightly modified ARM-PCR method, built the TCR beta libraries. TRBV1-TRBV30 forward and Cbeta reverse primers drove the first two roughly 10-cycle rounds. One entry per CDR3 protein results from TCRdb running MiXCR on the multiplex PCR reads. Of 310,000 or so distinct CDR3 sequences listed, more than 55% were seen once; the top ten hold over 15%. Out of unsorted whole blood came the blood RNA, and germline DNA was extracted as well. The specimen sequenced was peripheral blood. The receptors shown here come from a woman in her twenties or thirties with primary liver carcinoma and hepatitis B virus infection.

With regard to this clonotype: The germline gene is not matched at one end of the junction; a read error may be the cause. V gene TRBV11-2 combines with J gene TRBJ1-1; 7 nucleotides agree with TRBD1. The CDR3 spans 20 residues. Germline-derived CDR1 and CDR2 are SGHAT and FQNNGV. The CDR3 DNA reads TGTGTCAGCAGCTTGCCTAAACCTCCGGGACAGTCGATCCGAAACACTGAAGCTCTCTTT. This sequence encodes CVSSLPKPPGQSIRNTEALF.

This clonotype came up a few times. This chain links TRBV5-1 with TRBJ2-7; D could derive from TRBD1 or TRBD2 (5 bases each). V dropped 4 bases and J dropped 0 bases, with 11 bases sitting between them. CDR3 size: 14 residues. Germline values: CDR1 SGHRS, CDR2 YFSETQ. CDR3 loop: CASSLGDSSYEQYF. The CDR3 bases are TGCGCCAGCAGCCTGGGGGATAGCTCCTACGAGCAGTACTTC.

The chain couples TRBV12-3 or TRBV12-4 to TRBJ2-7; the D is unclear. V lost 2 bases and J lost 0, with 17 bases in between. The CDR3 has 17 amino acids. CDR3 DNA: TGTGCCAGCAGTTTAAAACTCAGAGACTCAAGCTCCTACGAGCAGTACTTC. This encodes CASSLKLRDSSSYEQYF.

In the case of this clonotype: Just one base apart from a much larger clone, this may be a read error. A read error is likely, as this CDR3 ends without the conserved phenylalanine or tryptophan. This sequence joins TRBV6-2 or TRBV6-3 and TRBJ1-1; D remains ambiguous. The germline V gene has CDR1 MNHEY and CDR2 SVGEGT. V lost 0 bases and J 10 bases, leaving 15 bases between the germline ends. The CDR3 contains 14 residues. The CDR3 region has the DNA TGTGCCAGCAGTTACTCTACGGACCTCGCTGCAGCTTTCATT. Translated, it gives CASSYSTDLAAAFI.

On this clonotype: This may stem from a read error, because a much larger clone lies one nucleotide away. The rearrangement joins TRBV29-1 to TRBJ2-3; TRBD2 agrees at 9 bases. Germline CDR1 SQVTM, CDR2 ANQGSEA. This CDR3 region has 15 residues. V shed 4 bases, J shed 4 bases, and the junction held 9 bases outside the gene matches. The CDR3 spells CSVGPAGGNADTQYF. The DNA of the CDR3 is TGCAGCGTTGGGCCAGCGGGAGGAAACGCAGATACGCAGTATTTT.

In this sample, this clonotype turned up a few times. A much larger clone lies a single base off, so this may be a read error. The V and J genes are TRBV6-6 and TRBJ2-1; tentatively, D is TRBD1 (6 bases). The V gene's germline CDR1 is MNHNY and CDR2 SVGAGI (reference sequence). The CDR3 has 12 residues. CDR3 DNA: TGTACCAGCAGTTATAGGGGGACGGAGCAGTTCTTC. Its translation: CTSSYRGTEQFF.

Concerning this clonotype: This may stem from a read error, because a much larger clone lies one nucleotide away. This rearrangement joins TRBV12-3 or TRBV12-4 to TRBJ2-1; either TRBD1 or TRBD2 may fit D (5 bases each). The CDR3 is 15 residues long. CDR3 sequence reads: CAISIRDGYYNEQFF. The CDR3 coding sequence is TGTGCCATCAGTATCCGGGACGGATACTACAATGAGCAGTTCTTC.

The genes are TRBV2 and TRBJ2-1; TRBD1 might be the D (6 bases). The germline gives CDR1 SNHLY, CDR2 FYNNEI. With 5 bases removed from V and 1 base from J, the gap between germline ends came to 12 bases. The CDR3 contains 15 residues. The CDR3 loop reads CASSYQQGSYNEQFF. The CDR3 nucleotides read TGTGCCAGCAGTTACCAACAGGGATCCTACAATGAGCAGTTCTTC.

With regard to this clonotype: A much larger clone lies a single base off, so this may be a read error. As the CDR3 is not closed by the conserved phenylalanine or tryptophan, this likely results from a read error. The J gene is TRBJ2-1, the V gene TRBV12-5; D is tentatively TRBD1 or TRBD2 (5 bases each). CDR3 size: 16 residues. Trimming removed 6 bases from V and 8 bases from J, with 23 bases in between. Germline V gene lookup returns CDR1 LGHNT and CDR2 FRNRAP. The chain's CDR3 is CASGFTIGTWVDEQFY. CDR3 nucleotides: TGTGCTAGTGGCTTCACCATTGGGACCTGGGTCGATGAGCAGTTCTAC.

The J gene is TRBJ2-4, the V gene TRBV6-5, with D possibly TRBD2 on 5 matching bases. The CDR3 spans 15 residues. Germline assignment: CDR1 MNHEY and CDR2 SVGAGI. V was shortened by 8 bases and J by 9 bases, with 23 bases between the two germline ends. DNA of the CDR3: TGTGCCAGCCGACGGTGGGCAGGTACCCGGGGCATTCAGTACTTC. This encodes CASRRWAGTRGIQYF.

V usage is TRBV2 and J usage is TRBJ2-6; tentative D call: TRBD1 (5 bases). The V and J ends lost 6 bases and 0 bases respectively, with 9 bases between them. In germline, CDR1 is SNHLY, CDR2 FYNNEI. CDR3 length: 15 amino acids. The CDR3 protein is CASRDTSSGANVLTF. Written as DNA, the CDR3 is TGTGCCAGCAGGGACACAAGCTCTGGGGCCAACGTCCTGACTTTC.

The gene calls are TRBV12-3 or TRBV12-4 and TRBJ2-1; no clear D gene. This CDR3 is built from 12 residues. With 3 bases removed from V and 6 bases from J, the gap between germline ends came to 6 bases. CDR3 sequence: CASSFHTNEQFF. CDR3 coding DNA: TGTGCCAGCAGTTTCCATACCAATGAGCAGTTCTTC.

In its sample, this clonotype was seen once. The chain is built from TRBV11-1 and TRBJ1-1; no definite D call. V was shortened by 3 bases and J by 1 base, with 12 bases between the two germline ends. The CDR3 loop spans 15 amino acids. Germline V gives CDR1 SGHAT, CDR2 FQDESV (reference sequence). The CDR3 DNA follows: TGTGCCAGCAGCTTCCCGTGGGTGGAGAACACTGAAGCTTTCTTT. Translating it yields CASSFPWVENTEAFF.

The chain combines TRBV30 with TRBJ2-1; 14 bases match TRBD2. Trimming removed 3 bases from V and 6 bases from J; junction bases left unmatched: 4. CDR3 length: 15 amino acids. The germline gives CDR1 GTSNPN, CDR2 SVGIG (reference sequence). The DNA for the CDR3 is TGTGCCTGGAGCGCGGGACTAGCGGGAGCCAATGAGCAGTTCTTC. It translates to CAWSAGLAGANEQFF.

On this clonotype itself: Possible read error: a much larger clone is one base away. The chain's CDR3 is CASSAAGFHARDF. The CDR3 DNA is TGTGCCAGCAGTGCGGCAGGGTTTCACGCCAGGGACTTC. The V gene is TRBV6-1, the J gene TRBJ2-7, with a possible D match to TRBD1 (5 bases). CDR3 length: 13 residues. Germline lookup yields CDR1 MNHNS and CDR2 SASEGT.

This clonotype was counted many times. The chain uses TRBV6-6 and TRBJ2-7; a weak D match, TRBD2 (5 bases). The CDR3 covers 15 residues. The germline V gene encodes CDR1 MNHNY and CDR2 SVGAGI (reference sequence). V was trimmed by 7 bases and J by 0 bases, leaving 16 bases between them. The CDR3 protein is CASTNARVGSYEQYF. CDR3 nucleotides: TGTGCCAGCACCAATGCGCGGGTAGGCTCCTACGAGCAGTACTTC.

V gene TRBV6-6 combines with J gene TRBJ2-5; TRBD2 agrees at 12 bases. The CDR3 length is 18 residues. Trimming cost V 0 bases and J 1 base; bases outside gene matches: 6. CDR1 is MNHNY, CDR2 SVGAGI, per germline (reference sequence). The CDR3 sequence is CASSYSPTSGSVQETQYF. As DNA, the CDR3 is TGTGCCAGCAGTTACTCCCCGACTAGCGGGAGTGTCCAAGAGACCCAGTACTTC.

This clonotype was seen ten or more times. The chain combines TRBV11-2 with TRBJ1-3; D unclear. The CDR3 extends over 14 amino acids. CDR1 and CDR2 from the germline V gene are SGHAT and FQNNGV. V lost 5 bases and J lost 2, with 10 bases in between. CDR3 in amino acids: CASSPPGTGNTIYF. The DNA of the CDR3 is TGTGCCAGCAGCCCCCCTGGGACTGGAAACACCATATATTTT. The full variable domain, with the rest looked up from reference TRBV11-2 and TRBJ1-3, is EAGVAQSPRYKIIEKRQSVAFWCNPISGHATLYWYQQILGQGPKLLIQFQNNGVVDDSQLPKDRFSAERLKGVDSTLKIQPAKLEDSAVYLCASSPPGTGNTIYFGEGSWLTVV.

As regards this clonotype: This may come from a read error, since a much larger clone is one base off. The chain links TRBV6-1 to TRBJ1-2; D gene unclear. Trimming removed 11 bases at V and 3 bases at J, with 22 bases between. CDR1 MNHNS and CDR2 SASEGT come from the germline V gene. The CDR3 totals 15 residues. CDR3 loop: CAGGVSGLSDYGYTF. CDR3 coding DNA: TGTGCCGGAGGCGTGTCGGGTCTTTCGGACTATGGCTACACCTTC.

The chain has TRBV4-1 and TRBJ2-1; tentatively, D is TRBD2 (6 bases). Germline values: CDR1 MGHRA, CDR2 YSYEKL. The CDR3 has 16 residues. Trimming took off 1 base at V and 4 bases at J, with 14 bases between the two ends. The DNA of the CDR3 is TGCGCCAGCAGCCAAGCGAAACGGGAGTTGTACAATGAGCAGTTCTTC. Translated, it gives CASSQAKRELYNEQFF.

Turning to this clonotype: A much larger clone differs by one base, so this may be a read error. The rearrangement uses TRBV6-6 and TRBJ2-1; TRBD1 matches at 7 bases. V lost 2 bases to trimming and J lost 5 bases; unmatched junction nucleotides: 6. CDR3 length equals 15 residues. Germline lookup yields CDR1 MNHNY and CDR2 SVGAGI (reference sequence). The CDR3 DNA reads as TGTGCCAGCAGTTACGCCCAGGGGGTGAACAATGAGCAGTTCTTC. It specifies CASSYAQGVNNEQFF.

The genes are TRBV6-5 and TRBJ2-1; weak D call: TRBD2 (5 bases). The V gene's germline CDR1 is MNHEY and CDR2 SVGAGI. The CDR3 spans 15 residues. V was shortened by 5 bases and J by 10 bases, with 21 bases between the two germline ends. CDR3 protein: CASSTGWGAPREQFF. The CDR3 DNA follows: TGTGCCAGCAGTACGGGGTGGGGAGCGCCTCGAGAGCAGTTCTTC.

Of note for this clonotype: A read error may explain this, as a much larger clone is one base away. The rearrangement links TRBV11-2 to TRBJ2-7; 9 bases are shared with TRBD2. The germline gives CDR1 SGHAT, CDR2 FQNNGV. Trimming at V came to 1 base and at J to 1 base, leaving 2 bases not matched to a gene. This CDR3 contains 15 residues. For the CDR3, the DNA is TGTGCCAGCAGCTTAGTGGCGGGAGGGTCCTACGAGCAGTACTTC. Translation: CASSLVAGGSYEQYF.